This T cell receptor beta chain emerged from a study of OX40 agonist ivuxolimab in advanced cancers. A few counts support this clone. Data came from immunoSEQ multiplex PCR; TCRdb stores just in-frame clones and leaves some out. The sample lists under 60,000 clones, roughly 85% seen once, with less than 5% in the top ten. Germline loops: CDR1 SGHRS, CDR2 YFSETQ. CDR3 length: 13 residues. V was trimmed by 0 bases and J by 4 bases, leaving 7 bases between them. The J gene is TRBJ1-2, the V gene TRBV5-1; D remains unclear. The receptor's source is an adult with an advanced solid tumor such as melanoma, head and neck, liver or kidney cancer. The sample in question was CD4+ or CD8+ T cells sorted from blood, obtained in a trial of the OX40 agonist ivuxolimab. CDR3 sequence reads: CASSLEAVYGYTF. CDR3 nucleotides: TGCGCCAGCAGCTTGGAGGCAGTCTATGGCTACACCTTC.